Presented here are 15 T cell receptor beta chains from one specimen sequenced in a study of blood T cell repertoires in COVID-19. Clones were read by immunoSEQ multiplex PCR, and TCRdb kept only the in-frame ones, dropping some. The data contain approximately 300,000 clones, 85% to 90% of them seen just once; the ten biggest clones take up roughly 4%. Sequencing used peripheral blood. The origin of the receptors is a woman between 45 and 60 years old with active or convalescent COVID-19.

J is TRBJ2-1 and V is TRBV9; the match to TRBD1 covers 8 bases. Trimming cost V 5 bases and J 3 bases; bases outside gene matches: 1. CDR1 is SGDLS and CDR2 is YYNGEE in the germline V gene. The CDR3 is 13 amino acids. In DNA form, the CDR3 reads TGTGCCAGCAGTACAGGGGGCTACAATGAGCAGTTCTTC. This translates into CASSTGGYNEQFF.

The gene calls are TRBV7-2 and TRBJ2-7; 12 bases align to TRBD2. CDR3 size: 16 residues. V was clipped by 5 bases and J by 6 bases; unmatched bases: 11. Germline lookup yields CDR1 SGHTA and CDR2 FQGNSA. CDR3 sequence reads: CASSAQPGLAGAEQYF. The DNA of the CDR3 is TGTGCCAGCAGCGCCCAACCGGGACTAGCGGGTGCCGAGCAGTACTTC.

The chain employs TRBV4-3 and TRBJ2-1, with TRBD1 identical over 7 bases. The germline gives CDR1 LGHNA, CDR2 YSLEER. Germline trimming cut 3 bases from V and 6 bases from J; bases unmatched to any gene: 5. The CDR3 extends over 14 amino acids. The DNA of the CDR3 is TGCGCCAGCAGCCAGAGACAGGGATCCAATGAGCAGTTCTTC. This codes for CASSQRQGSNEQFF.

The chain employs TRBV18 and TRBJ1-2; TRBD1 matches 7 bases. J was trimmed by 4 bases and V by 0 bases; bases with no gene match: 2. The CDR3 has 14 residues. Germline assignment: CDR1 KGHSH and CDR2 LQKENI. Here the CDR3 reads CASSPPYRGYGYTF. The CDR3 coding sequence is TGTGCCAGCTCACCACCGTACAGGGGCTATGGCTACACCTTC.

This clone was seen more than once but under ten times. The chain links TRBV3-1 (or the pseudogene TRBV3-2) to TRBJ1-1; tentative D call: TRBD1 (6 bases). Germline V gene lookup returns CDR1 LGHDT and CDR2 YNNKEL (reference sequence). The CDR3 is 12 amino acids. V lost 6 bases to trimming and J lost 8 bases, with 13 bases between them. CDR3 in amino acids: CASSHSGGEAFF. The DNA for the CDR3 is TGTGCCAGCAGTCACAGCGGGGGCGAAGCTTTCTTT.

The rearrangement links TRBV29-1 to TRBJ2-6; tentatively, D is TRBD1 (6 bases). Per the germline V gene, CDR1 is SQVTM and CDR2 is ANQGSEA. Trimming took off 5 bases at V and 1 base at J, with 12 bases between the two ends. The CDR3 sequence is 15 residues long. The CDR3 bases are TGCAGCGTTCGCTTCAGGGGTTCTGGGGCCAACGTCCTGACTTTC. It is translated as CSVRFRGSGANVLTF.

This clone was detected only once. This chain connects TRBV19 to TRBJ2-3; 8 positions match TRBD2. In germline, CDR1 is LNHDA, CDR2 SQIVND (reference sequence). J lost 6 bases, V lost 8 bases, and 4 bases had no gene match. This CDR3 spans 12 amino acids. The CDR3: CASGASGDTQYF. CDR3 coding DNA: TGTGCCAGTGGTGCTAGCGGGGATACGCAGTATTTT.

This chain joins TRBV7-2 and TRBJ1-5, with 9 bases identical to TRBD1. CDR1 is SGHTA, CDR2 FQGNSA, per germline. This CDR3 spans 14 amino acids. The trim removed 6 bases at V and 5 bases at J, leaving 5 bases unmatched. CDR3 sequence (DNA): TGTGCCAGCAGTTTCGGACAGGGGTATCAGCCCCAGCATTTT. It encodes CASSFGQGYQPQHF. The full variable domain, its missing parts supplied by reference TRBV7-2 and TRBJ1-5, is GAGVSQSPSNKVTEKGKDVELRCDPISGHTALYWYRQSLGQGLEFLIYFQGNSAPDKSGLPSDRFSAERTGGSVSTLTIQRTQQEDSAVYLCASSFGQGYQPQHFGDGTRLSIL.

This sequence joins TRBV19 and TRBJ1-1, with 8 bases aligning to TRBD1. The V gene end was trimmed by 7 bases and the J gene end by 10 bases; junction bases not matched to a gene: 11. Germline values: CDR1 LNHDA, CDR2 SQIVND (reference sequence). This CDR3 contains 13 residues. The CDR3, as DNA: TGTGCCAGTATGGAGGTAGTAGGGACAGGAGCTTTCTTT. Protein product: CASMEVVGTGAFF.

The DNA for the CDR3 is TGTGCCAGCAGCGCCCCTACAGGGTTTGATGGCTACACCTTC. Translating gives CASSAPTGFDGYTF. The chain recombines TRBV7-9 with TRBJ1-2; maybe TRBD1 (6 bases). The CDR3 totals 14 residues. The V end lost 5 bases, the J end lost 6 bases, and 16 bases lay between the germline ends. The germline gives CDR1 SEHNR, CDR2 FQNEAQ (reference sequence).

The chain combines TRBV30 with TRBJ1-2; the D gene is possibly TRBD1 (5 bases). In germline, CDR1 is GTSNPN, CDR2 SVGIG (reference sequence). V was shortened by 5 bases and J by 5 bases, with 18 bases between the two germline ends. CDR3 length: 14 residues. CDR3 bases: TGTGCCTGGTGGGGGGATCACTACGGGTATGGCTACACCTTC. Its protein is CAWWGDHYGYGYTF.

This sequence joins TRBV2 and TRBJ2-2, with D maybe TRBD2 (5 bases). This CDR3 has 12 amino acids. Trimming removed 5 bases at V and 7 bases at J, with 8 bases between. The germline V gene encodes CDR1 SNHLY and CDR2 FYNNEI. The CDR3 loop is CASSLSGGELFF. CDR3 sequence (DNA): TGTGCCAGCAGTCTCAGCGGCGGGGAGCTGTTTTTT.

This clone showed up just a few times. The rearrangement links TRBV2 to TRBJ2-5; possibly TRBD2 for D (7 bases). Germline lookup yields CDR1 SNHLY and CDR2 FYNNEI. V gave up 7 bases and J gave up 5 bases, with 17 bases separating them. The CDR3 runs 14 residues. CDR3 residues: CASTLIRGGETQYF. CDR3 DNA: TGTGCCAGCACCTTGATCAGGGGAGGGGAGACCCAGTACTTC.

In DNA form, the CDR3 reads TGTGCCAGCAGGGTACGACAGGGACTGGGTAATCAGCCCCAGCATTTT. Translating gives CASRVRQGLGNQPQHF. V usage is TRBV2 and J usage is TRBJ1-5; 7 bases fit TRBD1. CDR3 length: 16 amino acids. V dropped 6 bases and J dropped 4; count of bases not matched to a gene: 12. CDR1 is SNHLY, CDR2 FYNNEI, per germline.

The J gene is TRBJ1-5, the V gene TRBV9; D unclear. V lost 4 bases and J lost 3, with 17 bases in between. From germline, CDR1 is SGDLS and CDR2 YYNGEE. This CDR3 region has 16 residues. In nucleotides, the CDR3 is TGTGCCAGCAGCCCAAGTGAGGGCTGGGACAATCAGCCCCAGCATTTT. This encodes CASSPSEGWDNQPQHF.